The next 8 T cell receptor beta chains were all read from a single sample in a study of cytomegalovirus exposure and HLA in healthy donors. PCR involved 60 Vbeta and 13 Jbeta primers. Some clones are missing from TCRdb's copy, which holds only in-frame ones; the method was immunoSEQ multiplex PCR. This sample has about 110,000 clones; roughly 67% occur once, and the top ten carry under 8.5%. Source material: PBMCs. The receptors here all came from a man between 35 and 55 years old in good health and CMV-seronegative.

The chain combines TRBV19 with TRBJ2-5; 8 bases align to TRBD1. The J segment lost 4 bases and the V segment lost 5 bases, leaving 3 bases of the junction unmatched. This CDR3 is built from 13 residues. In germline, CDR1 is LNHDA, CDR2 SQIVND (reference sequence). The CDR3 is CASSRTGRETQYF. CDR3 coding DNA: TGTGCCAGTAGTCGGACAGGGCGAGAGACCCAGTACTTC.

The V call is TRBV5-1, the J call TRBJ1-4, with D perhaps matching TRBD1 (5 bases). V lost 2 bases, J lost 8 bases, and 13 bases lay in between. Germline V CDR1 and CDR2: SGHRS, YFSETQ. The CDR3 is made up of 14 amino acids. Here the CDR3 reads CASSLGAGREKLFF. CDR3 nucleotides: TGCGCCAGCAGCTTAGGGGCAGGGAGGGAAAAACTGTTTTTT. Looking up the rest from reference TRBV5-1 and TRBJ1-4 gives the full variable domain: KAGVTQTPRYLIKTRGQQVTLSCSPISGHRSVSWYQQTPGQGLQFLFEYFSETQRNKGNFPGRFSGRQFSNSRSEMNVSTLELGDSALYLCASSLGAGREKLFFGSGTQLSVL.

The chain has TRBV7-7 and TRBJ2-5; the match to TRBD2 covers 8 bases. CDR1 and CDR2 from the germline V gene are SSHAT and FNYEAQ (reference sequence). This CDR3 is 15 amino acids long. CDR3 amino acids: CPSSLAGTRGETQYF. The CDR3 coding sequence is TGTCCTAGCAGCTTAGCGGGGACCCGGGGGGAGACCCAGTACTTC.

The V gene is TRBV7-9, the J gene TRBJ1-4; TRBD1 might be the D (6 bases). This CDR3 contains 16 residues. Germline V gives CDR1 SEHNR, CDR2 FQNEAQ (reference sequence). The germline V and J ends were trimmed by 4 bases and 12 bases, with 24 bases remaining between them. The CDR3 here is CASSSSQGVGRGELFF. In nucleotides, the CDR3 is TGTGCCAGCAGCTCGTCACAGGGTGTCGGGCGCGGTGAACTGTTTTTT.

The V and J genes are TRBV2 and TRBJ2-3, with 7 nucleotides matching TRBD1. Germline V gives CDR1 SNHLY, CDR2 FYNNEI. The CDR3 is 15 residues long. V trimming: 7 bases; J trimming: 0 bases; junction bases outside the gene matches: 7. The CDR3 loop is CASNLQGRSTDTQYF. The CDR3 DNA is TGTGCCAGCAATCTACAGGGGAGAAGCACAGATACGCAGTATTTT.

This chain connects TRBV7-2 to TRBJ2-1; 10 nucleotides match TRBD2. The CDR3 is 15 amino acids. Germline loops: CDR1 SGHTA, CDR2 FQGNSA. The V gene end was trimmed by 3 bases and the J gene end by 4 bases; junction bases not matched to a gene: 3. The CDR3 is CASSFSGGGYNEQFF. Written as DNA, the CDR3 is TGTGCCAGCAGCTTCAGCGGGGGGGGGTACAATGAGCAGTTCTTC.

V usage is TRBV5-1 and J usage is TRBJ2-5, with 10 bases identical to TRBD1. This CDR3 is 21 amino acids long. Germline lookup yields CDR1 SGHRS and CDR2 YFSETQ. V shed 4 bases and J 5 bases; nucleotides not matched to a gene: 26. The CDR3 here is CASSPRPTTGTGDKSRETQYF. The DNA of the CDR3 is TGCGCCAGCAGCCCGAGACCAACGACCGGGACAGGGGATAAGTCGCGGGAGACCCAGTACTTC.

The chain links TRBV5-1 to TRBJ2-2, with D unresolved. The CDR3 sequence is 15 residues long. V shed 0 bases and J shed 1 base, with 7 bases lying between them. The germline V gene encodes CDR1 SGHRS and CDR2 YFSETQ. CDR3 nucleotide sequence: TGCGCCAGCAGCTTGGCGGTTATGAACACCGGGGAGCTGTTTTTT. Encoded protein: CASSLAVMNTGELFF. Based on the CDR3 plus reference TRBV5-1 and TRBJ2-2, the full variable domain is KAGVTQTPRYLIKTRGQQVTLSCSPISGHRSVSWYQQTPGQGLQFLFEYFSETQRNKGNFPGRFSGRQFSNSRSEMNVSTLELGDSALYLCASSLAVMNTGELFFGEGSRLTVL.